The text below deals with one T cell receptor (beta chain). In its sample, this clone was seen a few times. Its recognized antigen is unknown. No much larger clone exists at a distance of one base, and base qualities are not known. This record comes from a study of blood T cell repertoires in COVID-19 (dated by TCRdb to the early 2020s). As for the study more broadly: Collaborator samples came from the United States, Italy and Spain and covered acute and convalescent phases of COVID-19. The prospective study material was composed of cDNA or gDNA derived from T cells, B-cell-depleted T cells, or PBMCs. The dataset comprised deeply sampled blood TCRbeta repertoires from subjects exposed to, actively infected with, or recovered from COVID-19. The repertoires were made available in a free public database intended to serve as a resource for research on the immune response to SARS-CoV-2. Samples came from the ongoing ImmuneRACE study (first 160 participants) plus 1,254 subjects from 6 global collaborators. Sample metadata almost always included a de-identified subject ID, COVID-19 status, age in years and sex. Where HLA class I and class II types were available, the types were taken from metadata supplied by the sample provider, not from assay-based typing.

For CDR1 and CDR2, the germline V gene lists MNHEY and SVGAGI. The CDR3 measures 15 amino acids from cysteine to phenylalanine. Here the CDR3 DNA is all that survives: 45 bases in frame from base 1. Trimming accounts for 6 bases at V and 9 bases at J, while the number of junction bases matched to no gene is 8. General conclusions and limits of the study: The amount of clinical and demographic metadata varied by source and participant and was provided uncurated.

The immunoSEQ Assay, a bias-controlled multiplex PCR, was used to amplify TCRbeta CDR3 regions from genomic DNA. The original pipeline was this. Within the assay, amplification of reference gene primers was used to estimate how many nucleated cells each sample contained. To quantify the absolute abundance of each unique TCRbeta CDR3 rearrangement, sequence reads were collapsed and filtered. For each sample, productive Simpson clonality was calculated by taking the square root of Simpson's diversity index across productive rearrangements. What TCRdb holds here is the immuneACCESS table cut down to in-frame rearrangements. Part of the clones is not present; checked against another copy, under half of the missing clones reflect an unresolved V gene, and the others are unexplained. The V and J calls and the clone size are those of that table, but D and trimming were determined from the DNA. Here the sample has 100,000 or so clones; about four fifths occur a single time. The ten largest account for 24% of the sample.

Each collaborating institution followed its own protocols to collect whole blood in K2EDTA tubes. For TCRbeta analysis, collaborators shipped samples as frozen whole blood, isolated PBMCs, or DNA extracted from either of those sample types. Material: peripheral blood. The V and J segments used are TRBV6-5 and TRBJ2-1; a stretch of 13 junction bases matches TRBD2. The receptor's source is a human donor in a cohort sampled during active COVID-19. The CDR3 in this case is CASSRGLAGSGEQFF. The nucleotide sequence is TGTGCCAGCAGCCGGGGACTAGCGGGAAGCGGTGAGCAGTTCTTC.